This record concerns one T cell receptor (beta chain) sequence. Assay: immunoSEQ multiplex PCR; the TCRdb copy retains only in-frame clones and omits some. Among about 79,000 clones listed, under 95% were seen once. This entry is derived from a study of control samples from healthy donors and cancer patients. This TCR derives from a woman between 40 and 55 years old with lung cancer. The sample comprised PBMCs.

In DNA, the CDR3 is TGTGCCAGCAGCTTCACACGTACGAACACCGGGGAGCTGTTTTTT. Its translation: CASSFTRTNTGELFF. J is TRBJ2-2 and V is TRBV7-2; unclear D gene. Looked up from germline, CDR1 is SGHTA and CDR2 is FQGNSA. The CDR3 extends over 15 amino acids. The germline V and J ends were trimmed by 3 bases and 0 bases, with 8 bases remaining between them.